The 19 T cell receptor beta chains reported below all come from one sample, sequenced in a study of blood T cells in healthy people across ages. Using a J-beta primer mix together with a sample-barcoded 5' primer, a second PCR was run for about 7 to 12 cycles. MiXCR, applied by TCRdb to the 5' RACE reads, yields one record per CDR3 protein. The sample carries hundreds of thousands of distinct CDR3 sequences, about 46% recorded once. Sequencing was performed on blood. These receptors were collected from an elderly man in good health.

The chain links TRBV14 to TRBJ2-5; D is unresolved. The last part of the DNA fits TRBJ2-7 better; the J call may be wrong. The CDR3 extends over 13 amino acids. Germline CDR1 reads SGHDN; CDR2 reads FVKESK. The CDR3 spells CASSRAPLREQYF. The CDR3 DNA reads TGTGCCAGCAGCCGGGCACCCCTCCGCGAGCAGTACTTC.

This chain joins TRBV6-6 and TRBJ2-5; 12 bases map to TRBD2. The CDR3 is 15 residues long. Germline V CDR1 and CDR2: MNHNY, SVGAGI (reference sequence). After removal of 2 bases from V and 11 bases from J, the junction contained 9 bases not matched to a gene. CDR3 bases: TGTGCCAGCAGTTACAGGACTAGCGGGGTCGGGGAGCAGTACTTC. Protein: CASSYRTSGVGEQYF.

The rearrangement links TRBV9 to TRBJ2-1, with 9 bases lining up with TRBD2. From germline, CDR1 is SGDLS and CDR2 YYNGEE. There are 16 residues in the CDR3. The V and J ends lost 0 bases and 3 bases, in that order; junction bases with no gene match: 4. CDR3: CASSVGLAAYYNEQFF. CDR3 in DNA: TGTGCCAGCAGCGTAGGACTAGCGGCTTACTACAATGAGCAGTTCTTC. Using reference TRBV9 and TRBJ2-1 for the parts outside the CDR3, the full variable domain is DSGVTQTPKHLITATGQRVTLRCSPRSGDLSVYWYQQSLDQGLQFLIQYYNGEERAKGNILERFSAQQFPDLHSELNLSSLELGDSALYFCASSVGLAAYYNEQFFGPGTRLTVL.

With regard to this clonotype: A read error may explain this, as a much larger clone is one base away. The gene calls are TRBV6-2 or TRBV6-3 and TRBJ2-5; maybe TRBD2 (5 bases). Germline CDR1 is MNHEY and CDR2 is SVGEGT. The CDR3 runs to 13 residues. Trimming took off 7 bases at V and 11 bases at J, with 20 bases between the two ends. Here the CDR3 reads CASNTGSIGEQYF. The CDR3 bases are TGTGCCAGCAATACGGGGAGTATCGGTGAGCAGTACTTC.

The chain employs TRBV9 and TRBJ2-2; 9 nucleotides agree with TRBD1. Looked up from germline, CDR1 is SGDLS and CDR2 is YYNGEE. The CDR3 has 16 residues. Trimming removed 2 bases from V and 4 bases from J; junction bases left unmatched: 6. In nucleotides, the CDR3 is TGTGCCAGCAGCGTTGAAGGGACAGGGTTCACCGGGGAGCTGTTTTTT. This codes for CASSVEGTGFTGELFF.

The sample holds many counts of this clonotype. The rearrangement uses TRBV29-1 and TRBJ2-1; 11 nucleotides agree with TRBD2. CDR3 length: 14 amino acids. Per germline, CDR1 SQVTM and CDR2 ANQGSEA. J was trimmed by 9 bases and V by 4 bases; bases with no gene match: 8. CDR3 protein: CSVATSGIGGEQFF. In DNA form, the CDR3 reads TGCAGCGTTGCGACTAGCGGGATCGGAGGTGAGCAGTTCTTC.

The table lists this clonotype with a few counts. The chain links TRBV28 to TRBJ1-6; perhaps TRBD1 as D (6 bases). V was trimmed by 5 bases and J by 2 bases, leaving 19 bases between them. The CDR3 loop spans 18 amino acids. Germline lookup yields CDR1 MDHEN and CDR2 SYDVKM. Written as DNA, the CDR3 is TGTGCCAGCAGTCTAGCAACAGGGAGGGTCGCCTATAATTCACCCCTCCACTTT. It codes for CASSLATGRVAYNSPLHF.

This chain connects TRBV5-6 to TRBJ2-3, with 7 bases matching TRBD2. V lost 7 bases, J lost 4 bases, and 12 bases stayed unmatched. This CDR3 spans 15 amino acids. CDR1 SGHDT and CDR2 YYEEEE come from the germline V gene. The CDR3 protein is CASLQGSGNADTQYF. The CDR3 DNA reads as TGTGCCAGCCTGCAGGGCAGCGGGAATGCAGATACGCAGTATTTT.

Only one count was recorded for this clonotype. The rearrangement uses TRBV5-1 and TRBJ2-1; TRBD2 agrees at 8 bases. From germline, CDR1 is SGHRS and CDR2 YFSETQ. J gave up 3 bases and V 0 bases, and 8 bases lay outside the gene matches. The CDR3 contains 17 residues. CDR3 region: CASSLAGGAVSYNEQFF. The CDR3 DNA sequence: TGCGCCAGCAGCTTGGCCGGGGGGGCGGTAAGCTACAATGAGCAGTTCTTC.

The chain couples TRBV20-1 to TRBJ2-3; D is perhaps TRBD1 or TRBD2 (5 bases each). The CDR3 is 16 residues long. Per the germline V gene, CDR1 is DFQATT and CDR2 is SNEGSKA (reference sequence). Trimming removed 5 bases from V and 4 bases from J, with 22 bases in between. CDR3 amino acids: CSASDRGSLEADTQYF. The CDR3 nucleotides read TGCAGTGCTTCTGACCGGGGCTCACTTGAGGCAGATACGCAGTATTTT.

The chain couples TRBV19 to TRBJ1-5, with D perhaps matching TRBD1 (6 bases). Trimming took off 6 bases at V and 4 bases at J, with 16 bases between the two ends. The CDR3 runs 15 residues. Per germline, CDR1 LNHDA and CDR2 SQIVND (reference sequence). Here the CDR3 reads CASSGPRQVNQPQHF. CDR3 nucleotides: TGTGCCAGTAGCGGGCCCCGACAGGTTAATCAGCCCCAGCATTTT.

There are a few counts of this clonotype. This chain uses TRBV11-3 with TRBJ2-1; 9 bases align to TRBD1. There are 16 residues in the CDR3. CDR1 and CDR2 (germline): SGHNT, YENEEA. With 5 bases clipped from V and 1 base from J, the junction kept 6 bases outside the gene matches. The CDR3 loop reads CASSQPGQGSYNEQFF. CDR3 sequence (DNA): TGTGCCAGCAGCCAGCCGGGACAGGGTTCCTACAATGAGCAGTTCTTC.

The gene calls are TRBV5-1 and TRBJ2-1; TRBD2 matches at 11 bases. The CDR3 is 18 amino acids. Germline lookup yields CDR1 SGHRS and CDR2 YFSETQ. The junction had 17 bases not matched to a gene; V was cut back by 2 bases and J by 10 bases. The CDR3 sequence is CASSFSEASGRPQGEQFF. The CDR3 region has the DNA TGCGCCAGCAGCTTCTCCGAGGCTAGCGGGAGGCCCCAGGGGGAGCAGTTCTTC.

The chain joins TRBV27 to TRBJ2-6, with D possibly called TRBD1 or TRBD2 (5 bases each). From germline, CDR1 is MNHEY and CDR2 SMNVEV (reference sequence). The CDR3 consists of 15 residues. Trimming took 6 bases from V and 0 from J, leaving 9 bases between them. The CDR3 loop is CASSWDVSGANVLTF. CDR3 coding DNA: TGTGCCAGCAGCTGGGACGTCTCTGGGGCCAACGTCCTGACTTTC.

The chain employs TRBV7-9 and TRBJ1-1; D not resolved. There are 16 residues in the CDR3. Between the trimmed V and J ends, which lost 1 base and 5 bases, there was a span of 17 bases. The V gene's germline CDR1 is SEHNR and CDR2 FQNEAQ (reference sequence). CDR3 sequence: CASSLGIQRRNTEAFF. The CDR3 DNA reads TGTGCCAGCAGCTTAGGGATTCAGCGGCGAAATACTGAAGCTTTCTTT. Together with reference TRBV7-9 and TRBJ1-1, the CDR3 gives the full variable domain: DTGVSQNPRHKITKRGQNVTFRCDPISEHNRLYWYRQTLGQGPEFLTYFQNEAQLEKSRLLSDRFSAERPKGSFSTLEIQRTEQGDSAMYLCASSLGIQRRNTEAFFGQGTRLTVV.

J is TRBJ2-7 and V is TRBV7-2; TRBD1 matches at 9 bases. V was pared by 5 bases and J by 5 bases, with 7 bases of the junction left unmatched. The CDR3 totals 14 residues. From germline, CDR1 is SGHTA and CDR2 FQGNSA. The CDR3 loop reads CASSAGQGRHEQYF. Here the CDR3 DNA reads TGTGCCAGCAGCGCGGGACAGGGTCGCCACGAGCAGTACTTC.

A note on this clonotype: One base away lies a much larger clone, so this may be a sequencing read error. CDR3: CVSSAAFSRGQETQYF. The CDR3 DNA reads as TGTGTCAGCAGCGCCGCCTTTAGTCGAGGACAAGAGACCCAGTACTTC. V and J are TRBV7-2 and TRBJ2-5, with no clear D. The germline CDR1 and CDR2 sequences are SGHTA and FQGNSA. This CDR3 spans 16 amino acids.

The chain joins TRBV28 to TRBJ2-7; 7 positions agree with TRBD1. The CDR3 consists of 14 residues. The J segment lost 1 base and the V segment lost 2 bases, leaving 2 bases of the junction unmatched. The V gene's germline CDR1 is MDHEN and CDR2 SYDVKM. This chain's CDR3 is CASSLDRESYEQYF. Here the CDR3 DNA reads TGTGCCAGCAGTTTAGACAGGGAGTCCTACGAGCAGTACTTC.

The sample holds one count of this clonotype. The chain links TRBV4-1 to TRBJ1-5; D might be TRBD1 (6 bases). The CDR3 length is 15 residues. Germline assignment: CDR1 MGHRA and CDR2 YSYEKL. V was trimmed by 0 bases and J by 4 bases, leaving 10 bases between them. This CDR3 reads CASSQEDRPNQPQHF. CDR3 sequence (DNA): TGCGCCAGCAGCCAAGAGGACAGACCGAATCAGCCCCAGCATTTT.